The 27 T cell receptor beta chains listed next were all sequenced from one sample in a study of memory CD4+ T cells and cytomegalovirus serostatus. TCRdb keeps only in-frame clones here, not all; method: immunoSEQ multiplex PCR. The table shows 46,000 or so clones, with under 85% occurring only once. Single viable CD3+CD4+CD8-CD45RO+ cells were sorted as the memory CD4+ T cells. Sequenced material: memory CD4+ T cells from blood. These receptor sequences come from an adult in good health and CMV-seronegative.

This chain links TRBV7-2 with TRBJ1-2; possibly TRBD1 for D (5 bases). CDR1 is SGHTA, CDR2 FQGNSA, per germline. The CDR3 has 15 residues. V gave up 4 bases and J gave up 1 base, with 13 bases separating them. CDR3 protein: CASSSRVLLNYGYTF. CDR3 nucleotides: TGTGCCAGCAGCTCCAGGGTGCTTCTTAACTATGGCTACACCTTC.

J is TRBJ2-2 and V is TRBV5-6; D remains unclear. CDR1 is SGHDT, CDR2 YYEEEE, per germline. The CDR3 is 16 amino acids. Trimming shortened V by 1 base and J by 2 bases, and 12 bases separated the two germline ends. CDR3 sequence (DNA): TGTGCCAGCAGCTTGTTTACAGCCAGCAACACCGGGGAGCTGTTTTTT. It codes for CASSLFTASNTGELFF.

The gene calls are TRBV18 and TRBJ1-1, with D hard to call. Trimming removed 4 bases at V and 1 base at J, with 13 bases between. The V gene's germline CDR1 is KGHSH and CDR2 LQKENI. The CDR3 spans 15 residues. CDR3 in amino acids: CASSQRRASNTEAFF. CDR3 nucleotide sequence: TGTGCCAGCTCACAACGAAGGGCGTCGAACACTGAAGCTTTCTTT.

This rearrangement joins TRBV7-3 to TRBJ2-5; possible D gene TRBD1, 6 bases. This CDR3 is 15 amino acids long. The V gene's germline CDR1 is SGHTA and CDR2 FQGTGA. The V end was cut by 2 bases, the J end by 8 bases, with 18 bases between. CDR3 DNA sequence: TGTGCCAGCAGCTTAGAACCCCCGACAGGCAGTACCCAGTACTTC. It yields the protein CASSLEPPTGSTQYF.

The chain joins TRBV2 to TRBJ1-2; D remains ambiguous. This CDR3 has 14 amino acids. V lost 5 bases and J 4 bases, leaving 14 bases between the germline ends. The germline CDR1 and CDR2 sequences are SNHLY and FYNNEI. CDR3 DNA: TGTGCCAGCAGTCGGACCGGGAGTGGCTATGGCTACACCTTC. Encoded protein: CASSRTGSGYGYTF.

The J gene is TRBJ2-7, the V gene TRBV30; possible D gene TRBD2, 5 bases. There are 14 residues in the CDR3. Germline V gene data show CDR1 as GTSNPN and CDR2 as SVGIG (reference sequence). Trimming pared 3 bases from V and 5 bases from J, leaving 17 bases between. CDR3 loop: CAWSGRVSRHEQYF. In DNA, the CDR3 is TGTGCCTGGAGCGGGCGGGTTTCTCGCCACGAGCAGTACTTC. Full variable domain (remainder filled in from reference TRBV30 and TRBJ2-7): SQTIHQWPATLVQPVGSPLSLECTVEGTSNPNLYWYRQAAGRGLQLLFYSVGIGQISSEVPQNLSASRPQDRQFILSSKKLLLSDSGFYLCAWSGRVSRHEQYFGPGTRLTVT.

The chain employs TRBV2 and TRBJ2-1, with a possible D match to TRBD1 (5 bases). The CDR3 covers 15 residues. Between the trimmed V and J ends, which lost 0 bases and 2 bases, there was a span of 8 bases. The germline CDR1 and CDR2 sequences are SNHLY and FYNNEI. The CDR3 DNA reads as TGTGCCAGCAGTGAAGCTACAGGCCCCTACAATGAGCAGTTCTTC. Translation: CASSEATGPYNEQFF.

This chain connects TRBV6-5 to TRBJ1-2; 10 bases are shared with TRBD1. The CDR3 length is 14 residues. Germline V gives CDR1 MNHEY, CDR2 SVGAGI. With 9 bases clipped from V and 4 bases from J, the junction kept 8 bases outside the gene matches. CDR3 nucleotide sequence: TGTGCCAGTAGAAGACAGGGGGCGGTCTATGGCTACACCTTC. Protein: CASRRQGAVYGYTF.

The chain couples TRBV19 to TRBJ1-5; unclear D gene. V was shortened by 7 bases and J by 3 bases, with 13 bases between the two germline ends. CDR3 length: 14 amino acids. In germline, CDR1 is LNHDA, CDR2 SQIVND (reference sequence). The CDR3, as DNA: TGTGCCAGTACGAACAGCCGGATCAATCAGCCCCAGCATTTT. Encoded protein: CASTNSRINQPQHF.

This chain connects TRBV5-6 to TRBJ1-2; 7 positions match TRBD1. The V segment lost 0 bases and the J segment 7 bases; nucleotides outside the gene matches: 3. Looked up from germline, CDR1 is SGHDT and CDR2 is YYEEEE. The CDR3 is 13 amino acids. The CDR3 nucleotides read TGTGCCAGCAGCTTGGATGCAGGGGGTGGCTACACCTTC. This translates into CASSLDAGGGYTF.

The genes are TRBV11-3 and TRBJ2-2; D is unclear. There are 12 residues in the CDR3. Between the trimmed V and J ends, which lost 0 bases and 6 bases, there was a span of 2 bases. CDR1 is SGHNT, CDR2 YENEEA, per germline. CDR3 DNA: TGTGCCAGCAGCTTAGAGGCCGGGGAGCTGTTTTTT. This sequence encodes CASSLEAGELFF. The full variable domain, in which reference TRBV11-3 and TRBJ2-2 provide the parts outside the CDR3, is EAGVVQSPRYKIIEKKQPVAFWCNPISGHNTLYWYLQNLGQGPELLIRYENEEAVDDSQLPKDRFSAERLKGVDSTLKIQPAELGDSAVYLCASSLEAGELFFGEGSRLTVL.

Turning to this clone: Other DNA sequences in the sample encode the same CDR3. This chain joins TRBV7-2 and TRBJ2-6; 12 bases match TRBD1. This CDR3 is 17 amino acids long. Unmatched junction bases numbered 5, after V lost 5 bases and J lost 3 bases. Germline loops: CDR1 SGHTA, CDR2 FQGNSA. The DNA for the CDR3 is TGTGCCAGCAGCACCAGGGACAGGGGGCTTGGGGCCAACGTCCTGACTTTC. Translating it yields CASSTRDRGLGANVLTF.

J is TRBJ2-7 and V is TRBV11-3; D remains unclear. V was shortened by 0 bases and J by 2 bases, with 2 bases between the two germline ends. The CDR3 is 12 amino acids. Germline CDR1 reads SGHNT; CDR2 reads YENEEA. Here the CDR3 reads CASSLDTYEQYF. CDR3 in DNA: TGTGCCAGCAGCTTAGACACCTACGAGCAGTACTTC.

The chain carries TRBV14 and TRBJ1-2; D remains ambiguous. From germline, CDR1 is SGHDN and CDR2 FVKESK. The CDR3 spans 15 residues. V was cut by 2 bases and J by 6 bases, with 16 bases left in between. In nucleotides, the CDR3 is TGTGCCAGCAGCCAAATCTCGGGATCCTACAATGGCTACACCTTC. Translated, it gives CASSQISGSYNGYTF.

This clone was seen a single time. CDR3 protein: CAWTRQATNEKLFF. CDR3 DNA: TGTGCCTGGACCCGACAGGCAACTAATGAAAAACTGTTTTTT. This chain joins TRBV30 and TRBJ1-4, with D perhaps matching TRBD1 (6 bases). This CDR3 is 14 amino acids long. V was cut by 4 bases and J by 0 bases, with 9 bases left in between. Germline V gene sequence: CDR1 GTSNPN, CDR2 SVGIG (reference sequence).

In this sample, this clone turned up a few times. The chain combines TRBV7-9 with TRBJ1-3, with unresolved D. The CDR3 runs 15 residues. V gave up 3 bases and J gave up 0 bases, with 9 bases separating them. Germline CDR1 and CDR2: SEHNR and FQNEAQ (reference sequence). The CDR3 coding sequence is TGTGCCAGCAGCTTCGGGCCGAGCTCTGGAAACACCATATATTTT. It encodes CASSFGPSSGNTIYF.

Within the sample, this clone is medium-sized. The sample holds other DNA sequences that translate to the same CDR3. This chain uses TRBV30 with TRBJ1-3, with 7 bases that match TRBD1. This CDR3 is built from 15 residues. The junction had 4 bases not matched to a gene; V was cut back by 2 bases and J by 0 bases. Germline-derived CDR1 and CDR2 are GTSNPN and SVGIG (reference sequence). This CDR3 reads CAWSRDSGSGNTIYF. Here the CDR3 DNA reads TGTGCCTGGAGTCGGGACAGCGGCTCTGGAAACACCATATATTTT.

This clone appeared a single time. The gene calls are TRBV11-2 and TRBJ2-7; 7 bases fit TRBD1. V was pared by 3 bases and J by 4 bases, with 3 bases of the junction left unmatched. This CDR3 is 13 amino acids long. Germline V gives CDR1 SGHAT, CDR2 FQNNGV. CDR3 coding DNA: TGTGCCAGCAGCTTGGGACAGAAGTACGAGCAGTACTTC. It is translated as CASSLGQKYEQYF.

This clone was recorded a few times. This chain's CDR3 is CASSLKGMNTEAFF. CDR3 coding DNA: TGTGCCAGCAGCTTGAAGGGCATGAACACTGAAGCTTTCTTT. The rearrangement joins TRBV5-4 to TRBJ1-1; the D is unclear. Germline lookup yields CDR1 SGHNT and CDR2 YYREEE (reference sequence). The CDR3 runs to 14 residues. V lost 1 base and J 0 bases, leaving 7 bases between the germline ends.

The chain couples TRBV6-5 to TRBJ2-7; 10 nucleotides line up with TRBD1. Germline trimming cut 2 bases from V and 2 bases from J; bases unmatched to any gene: 3. Germline V gene data show CDR1 as MNHEY and CDR2 as SVGAGI. This CDR3 has 15 residues. CDR3 region: CASSYAGQGTYEQYF. The CDR3 DNA reads as TGTGCCAGCAGTTACGCGGGACAGGGGACCTACGAGCAGTACTTC.

V usage is TRBV30 and J usage is TRBJ1-2; no clear D. The CDR3 runs 15 residues. The germline CDR1 and CDR2 sequences are GTSNPN and SVGIG (reference sequence). V lost 1 base, J lost 1 base, and 13 bases lay in between. CDR3 in amino acids: CAWSEYSTFNYGYTF. As DNA, the CDR3 is TGTGCCTGGAGTGAATACTCGACATTTAACTATGGCTACACCTTC.

The genes are TRBV18 and TRBJ2-3; unclear D gene. This CDR3 has 11 residues. Trimming pared 8 bases from V and 5 bases from J, leaving 8 bases between. Per the germline V gene, CDR1 is KGHSH and CDR2 is LQKENI. CDR3 protein: CASADIDTQYF. The CDR3 DNA is TGTGCCAGCGCCGACATAGATACGCAGTATTTT. Drawing the rest from reference TRBV18 and TRBJ2-3, the complete variable domain is NAGVMQNPRHLVRRRGQEARLRCSPMKGHSHVYWYRQLPEEGLKFMVYLQKENIIDESGMPKERFSAEFPKEGPSILRIQQVVRGDSAAYFCASADIDTQYFGPGTRLTVL.

This clone was seen only once. The CDR3 region is CASSQDDRATIGYTF. The CDR3 coding sequence is TGCGCCAGCAGCCAAGACGACAGGGCTACTATTGGCTACACCTTC. The V and J genes are TRBV4-1 and TRBJ1-2, with TRBD1 matching over 7 bases. The J segment lost 7 bases and the V segment lost 0 bases, leaving 8 bases of the junction unmatched. Germline assignment: CDR1 MGHRA and CDR2 YSYEKL. The CDR3 consists of 15 residues.

The gene calls are TRBV7-7 and TRBJ1-4; D is undetermined. Germline values: CDR1 SSHAT, CDR2 FNYEAQ (reference sequence). The CDR3 is 15 residues long. V lost 1 base, J lost 0 bases, and 6 bases lay in between. The CDR3 protein is CASSLGATTNEKLFF. In DNA form, the CDR3 reads TGTGCCAGCAGCTTAGGCGCGACAACTAATGAAAAACTGTTTTTT.

The rearrangement links TRBV18 to TRBJ1-3; D not resolved. The V end was cut by 0 bases, the J end by 2 bases, with 8 bases between. Germline values: CDR1 KGHSH, CDR2 LQKENI. The length of the CDR3 is 15 residues. DNA of the CDR3: TGTGCCAGCTCACCACCCGGGGATCCTGGAAACACCATATATTTT. It codes for CASSPPGDPGNTIYF.

This chain uses TRBV2 with TRBJ2-7, with a possible D match to TRBD2 (5 bases). Germline CDR1 reads SNHLY; CDR2 reads FYNNEI. This CDR3 region has 14 residues. V lost 1 base, J lost 4 bases, and 11 bases lay in between. CDR3 protein: CASSEDRGGYEQYF. CDR3 nucleotide sequence: TGTGCCAGCAGTGAAGACAGAGGAGGTTACGAGCAGTACTTC.

CDR3 DNA: TGCGCCAGCCAACAGGGAAATCAGCCCCAGCATTTT. This codes for CASQQGNQPQHF. The V gene is TRBV10-2, the J gene TRBJ1-5; D perhaps matches TRBD1 (6 bases). The germline V and J ends were trimmed by 8 bases and 4 bases, with 9 bases remaining between them. The CDR3 covers 12 residues. Germline values: CDR1 WSHSY, CDR2 SAAADI.